The 26 T cell receptor beta chains given below trace back to one sample, sequenced in a study of OX40 agonist ivuxolimab in advanced cancers. Profiling relied on immunoSEQ multiplex PCR, and the TCRdb table lists in-frame clones only, not all of them. The sample includes tens of thousands of clones, 75% to 95% of them seen just once. This specimen consisted of CD4+ or CD8+ T cells sorted from blood, obtained in a trial of the OX40 agonist ivuxolimab. The receptors originated from an adult with an advanced solid tumor such as melanoma, head and neck, liver or kidney cancer.

The gene calls are TRBV27 and TRBJ1-2; possible D gene TRBD1, 5 bases. CDR1 MNHEY and CDR2 SMNVEV come from the germline V gene (reference sequence). The V and J ends lost 7 bases and 8 bases respectively, with 14 bases between them. This CDR3 comprises 12 residues. This CDR3 is CASKRDPGGYTF. As DNA, the CDR3 is TGTGCCAGCAAACGGGACCCGGGGGGCTACACCTTC.

The rearrangement uses TRBV5-1 and TRBJ2-1; TRBD2 matches at 10 bases. J lost 7 bases, V lost 0 bases, and 4 bases had no gene match. The germline V gene has CDR1 SGHRS and CDR2 YFSETQ. This CDR3 region has 15 residues. The DNA for the CDR3 is TGCGCCAGCAGCTTGGTCGTAGCGGGAGGAAATGAGCAGTTCTTC. Protein product: CASSLVVAGGNEQFF.

The gene calls are TRBV28 and TRBJ1-5; 7 bases agree with TRBD1. The ends lost 6 bases at V and 9 bases at J; junction bases unmatched: 17. The CDR3 is 16 amino acids. The germline V gene encodes CDR1 MDHEN and CDR2 SYDVKM. CDR3 sequence reads: CASRGARTGSPTPQHF. CDR3 in DNA: TGTGCCAGCAGAGGGGCCCGGACAGGTTCACCGACGCCCCAGCATTTT. Based on the CDR3 plus reference TRBV28 and TRBJ1-5, the full variable domain is DVKVTQSSRYLVKRTGEKVFLECVQDMDHENMFWYRQDPGLGLRLIYFSYDVKMKEKGDIPEGYSVSREKKERFSLILESASTNQTSMYLCASRGARTGSPTPQHFGDGTRLSIL.

The chain has TRBV19 and TRBJ2-3, with no clear D. The ends were cut back, 0 bases at V and 9 bases at J, with 13 bases in the middle. Germline lookup yields CDR1 LNHDA and CDR2 SQIVND (reference sequence). The CDR3 is 14 amino acids. The CDR3 protein is CASSIDQTSRTQYF. CDR3 coding DNA: TGTGCCAGTAGTATAGATCAAACAAGCCGGACGCAGTATTTT. The full variable domain, with the rest looked up from reference TRBV19 and TRBJ2-3, is DGGITQSPKYLFRKEGQNVTLSCEQNLNHDAMYWYRQDPGQGLRLIYYSQIVNDFQKGDIAEGYSVSREKKESFPLTVTSAQKNPTAFYLCASSIDQTSRTQYFGPGTRLTVL.

This clone was seen just once. This sequence joins TRBV29-1 and TRBJ2-1; 8 nucleotides match TRBD1. From germline, CDR1 is SQVTM and CDR2 ANQGSEA. The CDR3 has 15 amino acids. J lost 5 bases, V lost 2 bases, and 8 bases had no gene match. The CDR3 DNA sequence: TGCAGCGTTGAAATGGCAGGGGGCGCGAACAATGAGCAGTTCTTC. Translation: CSVEMAGGANNEQFF.

This clone was observed once. The V and J genes are TRBV6-1 and TRBJ2-3; D gene unclear. The CDR3 is 13 residues long. V lost 0 bases and J lost 3, with 4 bases in between. The germline CDR1 and CDR2 sequences are MNHNS and SASEGT. The CDR3 loop reads CASSEAYTDTQYF. The CDR3 DNA reads TGTGCCAGCAGTGAAGCGTATACAGATACGCAGTATTTT.

In its sample, this clone was seen once. The chain carries TRBV14 and TRBJ2-3; 11 bases agree with TRBD2. Looked up from germline, CDR1 is SGHDN and CDR2 is FVKESK. The ends lost 3 bases at V and 6 bases at J; junction bases unmatched: 8. The CDR3 covers 16 residues. The CDR3 protein is CASSQLAGGAIDTQYF. The CDR3 nucleotides read TGTGCCAGCAGCCAGCTAGCGGGAGGTGCAATCGATACGCAGTATTTT.

The chain is built from TRBV6-1 and TRBJ2-7; no reliable D call. Trimming pared 7 bases from V and 0 bases from J, leaving 13 bases between. CDR3 length: 14 residues. Germline CDR1 and CDR2: MNHNS and SASEGT. The CDR3, as DNA: TGTGCCAGCATAACACAGCCCAGCTCCTACGAGCAGTACTTC. Its protein is CASITQPSSYEQYF.

This chain uses TRBV6-5 with TRBJ2-1; no definite D call. Deletions cut 2 bases from V and 0 bases from J, with 8 bases between. The germline gives CDR1 MNHEY, CDR2 SVGAGI. This CDR3 has 15 amino acids. The CDR3 DNA is TGTGCCAGCAGTTACGAGCAAGCCTCCTACAATGAGCAGTTCTTC. It yields the protein CASSYEQASYNEQFF.

This chain connects TRBV7-6 to TRBJ2-1, with 10 bases fitting TRBD2. Germline CDR1 reads SGHVS; CDR2 reads FNYEAQ. After removal of 0 bases from V and 6 bases from J, the junction contained 8 bases not matched to a gene. The CDR3 runs to 17 residues. CDR3 in amino acids: CASSLAASGSLANEQFF. CDR3 bases: TGTGCCAGCAGCTTAGCGGCTAGCGGGAGTTTGGCCAATGAGCAGTTCTTC.

The gene calls are TRBV2 and TRBJ2-3, with 15 bases that match TRBD2. The length of the CDR3 is 16 residues. Germline CDR1 and CDR2: SNHLY and FYNNEI. The junction had 3 bases not matched to a gene; V was cut back by 5 bases and J by 3 bases. CDR3 sequence: CASSYGLAGGTDTQYF. CDR3 sequence (DNA): TGTGCCAGCAGTTACGGACTAGCGGGAGGGACAGATACGCAGTATTTT.

J is TRBJ2-1 and V is TRBV30; TRBD2 matches 10 bases. The CDR3 has 15 residues. The V segment lost 2 bases and the J segment 4 bases; nucleotides outside the gene matches: 5. Germline values: CDR1 GTSNPN, CDR2 SVGIG (reference sequence). Here the CDR3 DNA reads TGTGCCTGGAGTAAGGGGACTAGCGAGTACAATGAGCAGTTCTTC. Encoded protein: CAWSKGTSEYNEQFF.

The gene calls are TRBV4-2 and TRBJ2-7, with D perhaps TRBD2 (5 bases). Germline V gene data show CDR1 as LGHNA and CDR2 as YNFKEQ. V lost 1 base and J 0 bases, leaving 10 bases between the germline ends. The CDR3 is 15 amino acids. CDR3 bases: TGTGCCAGCAGCCAAGTTCTGGGGAGCTCCTACGAGCAGTACTTC. This codes for CASSQVLGSSYEQYF.

This clone was seen a few times. DNA of the CDR3: TGTGCCAGCAGCCCACAGGGTGATCAGCCCCAGCATTTT. Translating it yields CASSPQGDQPQHF. The chain recombines TRBV7-2 with TRBJ1-5; a weak D match, TRBD1 (6 bases). CDR3 length: 13 amino acids. CDR1 and CDR2 from the germline V gene are SGHTA and FQGNSA. Trimming left V 5 bases short and J 5 bases short, with 10 bases between.

The chain recombines TRBV9 with TRBJ1-1, with D possibly TRBD1 on 5 matching bases. The CDR3 is 14 residues long. V gave up 5 bases and J gave up 3 bases, with 14 bases separating them. Germline-derived CDR1 and CDR2 are SGDLS and YYNGEE. The CDR3 protein is CASSPGGSDTEAFF. CDR3 sequence (DNA): TGTGCCAGCAGTCCTGGGGGTTCGGACACTGAAGCTTTCTTT.

J is TRBJ2-1 and V is TRBV6-1, with TRBD2 matching 8 bases. The CDR3 contains 14 residues. The junction had 11 bases not matched to a gene; V was cut back by 6 bases and J by 10 bases. Germline V gene lookup returns CDR1 MNHNS and CDR2 SASEGT. This CDR3 reads CASRTGTSLKEQFF. CDR3 DNA: TGTGCCAGCAGGACCGGGACTAGTTTGAAGGAGCAGTTCTTC.

V and J are TRBV10-3 and TRBJ2-7; 13 bases agree with TRBD2. Germline V gene data show CDR1 as ENHRY and CDR2 as SYGVKD. V trimming: 6 bases; J trimming: 2 bases; junction bases outside the gene matches: 4. The CDR3 has 15 residues. In DNA form, the CDR3 reads TGTGCCATCAGCATGACTAGCGGGAGGCCCTACGAGCAGTACTTC. It specifies CAISMTSGRPYEQYF.

The rearrangement joins TRBV11-2 to TRBJ2-5; possibly TRBD1 for D (5 bases). The CDR3 runs 13 residues. Germline lookup yields CDR1 SGHAT and CDR2 FQNNGV. Trimming shortened V by 5 bases and J by 1 base, and 8 bases separated the two germline ends. CDR3 coding DNA: TGTGCCAGCAGCAAGGGGTTCCAAGAGACCCAGTACTTC. It yields the protein CASSKGFQETQYF.

The chain's CDR3 is CASSRRGDRGYHEQYF. CDR3 coding DNA: TGTGCCAGCAGCCGAAGGGGGGACAGGGGGTACCACGAGCAGTACTTC. The chain uses TRBV28 and TRBJ2-7, with TRBD1 matching 11 bases. The germline V gene has CDR1 MDHEN and CDR2 SYDVKM. The V gene end was trimmed by 6 bases and the J gene end by 5 bases; junction bases not matched to a gene: 12. The CDR3 length is 16 residues.

The chain joins TRBV6-5 to TRBJ2-7, with D uncertain. Germline V gene sequence: CDR1 MNHEY, CDR2 SVGAGI. V lost 2 bases and J lost 4, with 3 bases in between. CDR3 size: 11 residues. CDR3 bases: TGTGCCAGCAGTTACCGATACGAGCAGTACTTC. Amino acid sequence: CASSYRYEQYF.

The V gene is TRBV28, the J gene TRBJ2-1, with 7 positions matching TRBD1. Germline trimming cut 2 bases from V and 8 bases from J; bases unmatched to any gene: 3. Germline V gives CDR1 MDHEN, CDR2 SYDVKM. The CDR3 length is 13 residues. This CDR3 is CASSLRTGDEQFF. Here the CDR3 DNA reads TGTGCCAGCAGTTTACGGACAGGCGATGAGCAGTTCTTC.

The chain is built from TRBV19 and TRBJ2-7; perhaps TRBD2 as D (5 bases). The germline V and J ends were trimmed by 9 bases and 2 bases, with 20 bases remaining between them. The CDR3 is 15 residues long. Germline loops: CDR1 LNHDA, CDR2 SQIVND (reference sequence). CDR3 residues: CASQPGVGGPYEQYF. CDR3 DNA: TGTGCCAGCCAGCCCGGCGTTGGAGGCCCCTACGAGCAGTACTTC.

The rearrangement joins TRBV5-1 to TRBJ2-5; TRBD2 matches 11 bases. Per the germline V gene, CDR1 is SGHRS and CDR2 is YFSETQ. The CDR3 length is 16 residues. The J segment lost 2 bases and the V segment lost 0 bases, leaving 3 bases of the junction unmatched. The CDR3 loop reads CASSLELAGVQETQYF. The CDR3 DNA reads as TGCGCCAGCAGCTTGGAACTAGCGGGAGTACAAGAGACCCAGTACTTC.

The chain couples TRBV19 to TRBJ2-2; no reliable D call. The CDR3 spans 15 residues. Germline V gene lookup returns CDR1 LNHDA and CDR2 SQIVND (reference sequence). V was pared by 3 bases and J by 1 base, with 9 bases between. In DNA form, the CDR3 reads TGTGCCAGTAGTATCGCTGTGGGGAACACCGGGGAGCTGTTTTTT. This translates into CASSIAVGNTGELFF.

This chain links TRBV5-1 with TRBJ2-7, with 10 bases fitting TRBD1. J gave up 7 bases and V 1 base, and 11 bases lay outside the gene matches. The CDR3 loop spans 16 amino acids. Looked up from germline, CDR1 is SGHRS and CDR2 is YFSETQ. CDR3 sequence: CASSLRWDRGSVEQYF. In DNA, the CDR3 is TGCGCCAGCAGCTTGAGATGGGACAGGGGCTCCGTAGAGCAGTACTTC.

The V gene is TRBV28, the J gene TRBJ2-1; 12 bases map to TRBD2. The CDR3 covers 14 residues. The junction had 11 bases not matched to a gene; V was cut back by 6 bases and J by 14 bases. Germline V gene data show CDR1 as MDHEN and CDR2 as SYDVKM. Here the CDR3 DNA reads TGTGCCAGCAGCTCGACTAGCGGGAGTCGGTTTGAGTTCTTC. Protein product: CASSSTSGSRFEFF.